This T cell receptor beta chain was observed in a study of Ad26.COV2.S vaccination and SARS-CoV-2 variants. The repertoire was sequenced with immunoSEQ multiplex PCR; TCRdb's copy has only in-frame clones and lacks some. The repertoire has some 340,000 clones, 85% to 90% of them found once; the top ten carry 1.5% to 2.5%. Germline CDR1 reads SEHNR; CDR2 reads FQNEAQ (reference sequence). V was pared by 5 bases and J by 0 bases, with 19 bases between. This CDR3 has 17 amino acids. Described treatment: some 19 received Ad26.COV2.S at low or high dose, single or two shots; about 5 received placebo; per-sample allocation not given. Sampling occurred on day 63 after the first vaccine or placebo injection.

The sample consisted of peripheral blood, taken in a trial of Ad26.COV2.S vaccine versus placebo. This chain connects TRBV7-9 to TRBJ1-2; maybe TRBD1 (6 bases). The source is a person aged 18-60 years who received the Ad26.COV2.S COVID-19 vaccine or a placebo. The DNA of the CDR3 is TGTGCCAGCAGCCCTTGGGGGCAGGGCCCGTCTAACTATGGCTACACCTTC. Translated: CASSPWGQGPSNYGYTF.